The rows below give T cell receptor beta chains drawn from one sample of a study of CD8+ T cells in alopecia areata. Some clones are missing from TCRdb's copy, which holds only in-frame ones; the method was immunoSEQ multiplex PCR. The profile covers approximately 210,000 clones, with roughly 64% appearing a single time and 4.2% taken by the ten largest. The sample consisted of CD4+ T cells sorted from blood, taken at week 4, from a patient treated with tofacitinib. These receptors all come from a human donor with alopecia areata. Both conserved end residues are part of each CDR3. Each record gives: J gene, D gene, V gene, clone size, CDR3 DNA, CDR3 protein. The D gene is left open where the match is weak. The listing skips clone size in some rows; elsewhere it reads once, few, many or a size class.

TRBJ2-5	-	TRBV30	-	TGTGCCTGGAGCGGGGGCGAGGGAGAGACCCAGTACTTC	CAWSGGEGETQYF
TRBJ2-2	-	TRBV10-3	-	TGTGCCATCAGCGCTGAAGGGTTGGACGGGGAGCTGTTTTTT	CAISAEGLDGELFF
TRBJ1-2	-	TRBV29-1	-	TGCAGCGTCCGAGAAGGCTACACCTTC	CSVREGYTF
TRBJ2-1	-	TRBV29-1	once	TGCAGCGTTAATACAGGGAGAGTAGGCAATGAGCAGTTCTTC	CSVNTGRVGNEQFF
TRBJ2-5	TRBD1	TRBV29-1	few	TGCAGCGTCCAAGCCGGGACAGGCCAAGAGACCCAGTACTTC	CSVQAGTGQETQYF
TRBJ1-2	-	TRBV4-2	once	TGTGCCAGCGGAACCGGGACATTAACCTATGGCTACACCTTC	CASGTGTLTYGYTF
TRBJ1-1	TRBD1	TRBV5-6	-	TGTGCCAGCAGCCGACAGGGTGGGACTGAAGCTTTCTTT	CASSRQGGTEAFF
TRBJ1-1	-	TRBV6-5	-	TGTGCCACCCAGACCCCGTCGCACACTGAAGCTTTCTTT	CATQTPSHTEAFF
TRBJ1-2	-	TRBV11-2	-	TGTGCCAGCAGCTTAGATCGGGGGTATGGCTACACCTTC	CASSLDRGYGYTF
TRBJ1-1	TRBD1	TRBV2	-	TGTGCCAGCAGAGGAGGACAGGGCTGGACTGAAGCTTTCTTT	CASRGGQGWTEAFF
TRBJ1-6	-	TRBV6-6	-	TGTGCCAGCAGTTCCAGTACCTACTCACCCCTCCACTTT	CASSSSTYSPLHF
TRBJ1-4	-	TRBV6-5	few	TGTGCCAGCAGTTCGCGCATACAGGCAACTAATGAAAAACTGTTTTTT	CASSSRIQATNEKLFF